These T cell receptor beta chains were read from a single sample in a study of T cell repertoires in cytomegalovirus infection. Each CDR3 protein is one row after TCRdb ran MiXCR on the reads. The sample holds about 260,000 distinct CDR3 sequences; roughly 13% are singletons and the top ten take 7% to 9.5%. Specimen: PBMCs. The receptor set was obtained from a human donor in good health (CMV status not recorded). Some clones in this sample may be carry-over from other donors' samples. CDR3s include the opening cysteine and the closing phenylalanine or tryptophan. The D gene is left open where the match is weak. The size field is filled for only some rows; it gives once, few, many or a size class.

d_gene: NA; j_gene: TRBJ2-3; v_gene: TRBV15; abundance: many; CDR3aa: CATSRDRRGRTDTQYF; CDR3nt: TGTGCCACCAGCAGAGATCGGCGGGGGCGCACAGATACGCAGTATTTT
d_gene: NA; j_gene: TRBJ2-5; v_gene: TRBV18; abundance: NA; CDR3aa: CASSPVQQETQYF; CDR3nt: TGTGCCAGCTCACCTGTGCAGCAAGAGACCCAGTACTTC
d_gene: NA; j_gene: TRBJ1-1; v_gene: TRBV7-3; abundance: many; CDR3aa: CASSLRDYTEAFF; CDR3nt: TGTGCCAGCAGCTTAAGGGACTACACTGAAGCTTTCTTT
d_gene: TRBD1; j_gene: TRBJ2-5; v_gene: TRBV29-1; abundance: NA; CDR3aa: CSADGDRGGETQYF; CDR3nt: TGCAGCGCCGATGGGGACAGGGGGGGAGAGACCCAGTACTTC
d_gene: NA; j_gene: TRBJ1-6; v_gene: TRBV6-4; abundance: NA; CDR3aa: CASSAGSSNSPLHF; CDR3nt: TGTGCCAGCAGTGCTGGGTCAAGCAATTCACCCCTCCACTTT
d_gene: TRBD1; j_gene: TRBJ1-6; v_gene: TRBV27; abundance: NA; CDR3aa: CASRQPGQGDSPLHF; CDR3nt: TGTGCCAGCAGACAACCGGGACAGGGCGATTCACCCCTCCACTTT
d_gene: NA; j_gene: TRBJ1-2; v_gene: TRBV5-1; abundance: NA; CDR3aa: CASSSGQPHYGYTF; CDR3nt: TGCGCCAGCAGCTCCGGACAGCCTCACTATGGCTACACCTTC
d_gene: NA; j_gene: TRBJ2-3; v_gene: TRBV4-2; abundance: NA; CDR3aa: CASRRPGRDTQYF; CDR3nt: TGTGCCAGCAGACGCCCCGGGCGGGATACGCAGTATTTT
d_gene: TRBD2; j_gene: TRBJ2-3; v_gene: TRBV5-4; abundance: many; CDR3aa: CASSSGLAPSTDTQYF; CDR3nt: TGTGCCAGCAGCTCAGGACTAGCGCCAAGCACAGATACGCAGTATTTT
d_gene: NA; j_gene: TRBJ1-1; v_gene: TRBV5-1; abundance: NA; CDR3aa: CASSWDIRNTEAFF; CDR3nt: TGCGCCAGCAGCTGGGACATCAGGAACACTGAAGCTTTCTTT
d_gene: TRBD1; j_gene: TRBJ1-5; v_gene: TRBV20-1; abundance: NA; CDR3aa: CSASGQGTNQPQHF; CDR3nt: TGCAGTGCTTCTGGACAGGGAACAAATCAGCCCCAGCATTTT
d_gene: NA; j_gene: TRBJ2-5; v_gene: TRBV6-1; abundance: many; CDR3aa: CASSTLGTKPLETQYF; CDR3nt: TGTGCCAGCTCGACCCTCGGGACCAAGCCTTTGGAGACCCAGTACTTC
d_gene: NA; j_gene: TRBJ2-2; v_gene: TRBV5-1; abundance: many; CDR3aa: CASSLESKTANTGELFF; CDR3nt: TGCGCCAGCAGCTTGGAATCCAAAACGGCGAACACCGGGGAGCTGTTTTTT
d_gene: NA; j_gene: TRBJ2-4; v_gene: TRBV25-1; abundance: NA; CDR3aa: CASSGQINIQYF; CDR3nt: TGTGCCAGCAGTGGGCAGATAAACATTCAGTACTTC
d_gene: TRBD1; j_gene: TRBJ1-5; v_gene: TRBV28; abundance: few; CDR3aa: CASSTDRGPNQPQHF; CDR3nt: TGTGCCAGCAGTACAGACAGGGGGCCCAATCAGCCCCAGCATTTT
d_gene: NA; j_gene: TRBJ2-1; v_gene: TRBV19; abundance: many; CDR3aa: CASGDLPNSYNEQFF; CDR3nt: TGTGCCAGTGGGGACCTGCCCAATTCCTACAATGAGCAGTTCTTC
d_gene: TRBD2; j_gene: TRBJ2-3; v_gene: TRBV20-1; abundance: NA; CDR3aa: CSARGLAGDFSTQYF; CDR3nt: TGCAGTGCTAGGGGACTAGCGGGGGACTTCTCCACGCAGTATTTT
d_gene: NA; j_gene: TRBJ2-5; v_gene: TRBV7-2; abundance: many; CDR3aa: CASSYGAEETQYF; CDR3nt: TGTGCCAGCAGCTATGGGGCCGAAGAGACCCAGTACTTC
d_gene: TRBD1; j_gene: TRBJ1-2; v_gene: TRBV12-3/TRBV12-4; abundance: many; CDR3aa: CASSSGQGNYGYTF; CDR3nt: TGTGCCAGCAGTTCGGGACAGGGCAACTATGGCTACACCTTC
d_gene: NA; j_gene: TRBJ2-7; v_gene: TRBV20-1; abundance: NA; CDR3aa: CSARRLDGGNYEQYF; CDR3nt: TGCAGTGCGAGGCGGTTGGATGGCGGCAACTACGAGCAGTACTTC
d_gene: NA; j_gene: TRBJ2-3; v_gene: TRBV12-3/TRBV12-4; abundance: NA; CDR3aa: CASSFYRTDTQYF; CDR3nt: TGTGCCAGCAGTTTCTACCGCACAGATACGCAGTATTTT
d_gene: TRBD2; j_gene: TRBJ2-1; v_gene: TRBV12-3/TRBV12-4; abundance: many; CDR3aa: CASRELAGKRHNEQFF; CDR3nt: TGTGCCAGCCGGGAACTAGCGGGAAAAAGACACAATGAGCAGTTCTTC
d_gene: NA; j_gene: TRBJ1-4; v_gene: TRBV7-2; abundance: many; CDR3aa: CASSRGGNEKLFF; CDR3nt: TGTGCCAGCAGCAGAGGGGGAAATGAAAAACTGTTTTTT
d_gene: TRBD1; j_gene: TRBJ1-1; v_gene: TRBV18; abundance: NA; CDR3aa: CASSPLRRQGRLIDTEAFF; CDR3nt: TGTGCCAGCTCACCCCTCCGTAGACAGGGGCGTCTTATAGACACTGAAGCTTTCTTT
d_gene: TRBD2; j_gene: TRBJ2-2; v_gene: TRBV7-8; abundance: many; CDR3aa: CASSLVPNAGGFNTGELFF; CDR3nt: TGTGCCAGCAGCTTAGTCCCGAACGCGGGAGGGTTTAACACCGGGGAGCTGTTTTTT
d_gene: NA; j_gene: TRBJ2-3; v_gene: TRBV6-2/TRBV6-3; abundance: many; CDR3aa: CASSWRGQLATDTQYF; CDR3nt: TGTGCCAGCAGTTGGAGGGGACAGTTGGCGACAGATACGCAGTATTTT
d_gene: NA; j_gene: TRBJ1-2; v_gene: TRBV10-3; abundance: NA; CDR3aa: CAISKSSGSFYGYTF; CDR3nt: TGTGCCATCAGTAAAAGTTCCGGGTCCTTCTATGGCTACACCTTC
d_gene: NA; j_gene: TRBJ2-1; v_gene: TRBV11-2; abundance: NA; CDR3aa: CASSPLGPGGYNEQFF; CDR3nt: TGTGCCAGCAGCCCCCTTGGGCCGGGCGGCTACAATGAGCAGTTCTTC
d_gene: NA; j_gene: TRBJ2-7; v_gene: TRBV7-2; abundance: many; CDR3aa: CASSLGGTKSHEQYF; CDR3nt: TGTGCCAGCAGCTTAGGGGGTACCAAGAGCCACGAGCAGTACTTC
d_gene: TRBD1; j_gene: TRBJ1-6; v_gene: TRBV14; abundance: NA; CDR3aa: CASSQSDRVNSPLHF; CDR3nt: TGTGCCAGCAGCCAATCAGACAGGGTAAATTCACCCCTCCACTTT
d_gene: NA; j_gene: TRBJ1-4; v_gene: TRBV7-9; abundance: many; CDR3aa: CASSLSPQGPTNEKLFF; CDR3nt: TGTGCCAGCAGCTTATCACCTCAGGGCCCAACTAATGAAAAACTGTTTTTT
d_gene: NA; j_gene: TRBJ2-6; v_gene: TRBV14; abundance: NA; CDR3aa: CASRGRGVSGANVLTF; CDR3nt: TGTGCCAGCCGGGGCAGGGGGGTATCTGGGGCCAACGTCCTGACTTTC
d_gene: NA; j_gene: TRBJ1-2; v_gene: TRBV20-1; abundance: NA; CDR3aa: CSVRQEGLQNYGYTF; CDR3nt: TGCAGTGTTCGTCAAGAAGGCCTCCAGAACTATGGCTACACCTTC
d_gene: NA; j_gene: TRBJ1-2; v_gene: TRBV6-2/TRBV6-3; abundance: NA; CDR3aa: CASSYPAGDYGYTF; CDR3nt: TGTGCCAGCAGTTACCCGGCGGGGGACTATGGCTACACCTTC
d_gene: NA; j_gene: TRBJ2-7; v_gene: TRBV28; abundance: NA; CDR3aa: CASSFQPGSGSYEQYF; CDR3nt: TGTGCCAGCAGTTTCCAGCCAGGGTCTGGGTCCTACGAGCAGTACTTC
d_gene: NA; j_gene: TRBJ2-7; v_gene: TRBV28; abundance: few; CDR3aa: CASSLMVEGQPSF; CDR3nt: TGTGCCAGCAGTTTAATGGTTGAAGGACAGCCTTCTTTC
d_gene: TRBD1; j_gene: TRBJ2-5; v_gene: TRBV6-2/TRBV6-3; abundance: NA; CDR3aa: CASSYLTGVLGTQYF; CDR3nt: TGTGCCAGCAGTTACCTGACAGGGGTCTTGGGGACCCAGTACTTC
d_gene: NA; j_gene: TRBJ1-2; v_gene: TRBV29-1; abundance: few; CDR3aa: CSAERGGYTF; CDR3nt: TGCAGCGCGGAGAGGGGCGGCTACACCTTC
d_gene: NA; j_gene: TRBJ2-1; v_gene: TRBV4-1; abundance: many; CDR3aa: CASSQGGGTSSYNEQFF; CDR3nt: TGCGCCAGCAGCCAAGGGGGAGGAACCAGCTCCTACAATGAGCAGTTCTTC
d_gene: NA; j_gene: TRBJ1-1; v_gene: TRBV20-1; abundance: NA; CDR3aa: CSARDARRAIEAFF; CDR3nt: TGCAGTGCTAGAGATGCGCGCAGGGCGATTGAAGCTTTCTTT
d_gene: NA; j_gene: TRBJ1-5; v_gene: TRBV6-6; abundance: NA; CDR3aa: CASSPSRWPQHF; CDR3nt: TGTGCCAGCAGCCCATCTAGGTGGCCCCAGCATTTT
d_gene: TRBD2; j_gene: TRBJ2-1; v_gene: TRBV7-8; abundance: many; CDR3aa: CASSLDSGLAGGDNEQFF; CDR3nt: TGTGCCAGCAGCTTAGACAGCGGACTAGCGGGGGGGGACAATGAGCAGTTCTTC
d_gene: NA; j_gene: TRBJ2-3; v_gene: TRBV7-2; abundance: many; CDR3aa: CASSSRLDTQYF; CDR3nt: TGTGCCAGCAGCTCCCGGTTAGATACGCAGTATTTT
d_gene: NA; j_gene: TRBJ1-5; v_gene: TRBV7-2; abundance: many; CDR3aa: CASSSTWTADQQPQHF; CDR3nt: TGTGCCAGCAGCTCGACATGGACAGCGGACCAGCAGCCCCAGCATTTT
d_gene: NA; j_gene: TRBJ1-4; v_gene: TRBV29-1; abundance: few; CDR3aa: CSVAGHNEKLFF; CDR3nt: TGCAGCGTTGCCGGGCATAATGAAAAACTGTTTTTT
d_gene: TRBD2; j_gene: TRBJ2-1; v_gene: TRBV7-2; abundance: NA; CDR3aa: CASSAHRAGGVGEQFF; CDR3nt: TGTGCCAGCAGCGCACACCGAGCGGGGGGGGTCGGTGAGCAGTTCTTC